This TCR beta chain was documented in a study of blood T cell repertoires in COVID-19. Recovered status in Cohort 3 required two negative PCRs, clearance, or symptom resolution. Sequenced by immunoSEQ multiplex PCR; TCRdb stores in-frame clones only, minus some. The top ten clones hold about 9.4% of a sample with some 310,000 clones, approximately 89% of them seen once. After removal of 0 bases from V and 14 bases from J, the junction contained 6 bases not matched to a gene. The CDR3 sequence is 13 residues long. Germline CDR1 is SGHAT and CDR2 is FQNNGV. V gene TRBV11-2 combines with J gene TRBJ2-1; 8 bases fit TRBD1. The clonotype was recovered from a woman aged 30 to 39 who had recovered from COVID-19. Sequences were obtained from PBMCs or T cells enriched from blood (not recorded which). CDR3 in amino acids: CASSLESGQGEFF. The CDR3 bases are TGTGCCAGCAGCTTAGAATCTGGACAGGGCGAGTTCTTC.